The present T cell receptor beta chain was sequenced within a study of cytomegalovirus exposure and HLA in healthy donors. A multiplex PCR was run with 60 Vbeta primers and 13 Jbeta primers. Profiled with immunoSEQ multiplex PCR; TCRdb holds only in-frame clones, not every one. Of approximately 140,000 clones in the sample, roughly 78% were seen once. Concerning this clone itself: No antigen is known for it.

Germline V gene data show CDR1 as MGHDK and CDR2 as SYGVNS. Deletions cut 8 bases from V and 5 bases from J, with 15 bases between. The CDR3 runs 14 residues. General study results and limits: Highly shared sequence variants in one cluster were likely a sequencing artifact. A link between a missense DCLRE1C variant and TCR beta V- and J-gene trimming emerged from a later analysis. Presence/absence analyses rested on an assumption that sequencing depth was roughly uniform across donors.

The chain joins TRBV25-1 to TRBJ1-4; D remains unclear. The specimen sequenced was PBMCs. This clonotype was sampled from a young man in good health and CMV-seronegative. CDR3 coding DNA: TGTGCCAGCTCCTACCGGGCGGGGAATGAAAAACTGTTTTTT. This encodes CASSYRAGNEKLFF.